This TCR beta chain was identified in a study of blood T cell repertoires in COVID-19. Across the study: Samples of COVID-19 (acute and convalescent) were obtained from the United States, Italy and Spain.

In the authors' methods: From reference gene primer amplification, estimates of nucleated cell counts were derived. TCRdb keeps only in-frame clones here, not all; method: immunoSEQ multiplex PCR. The V and J calls and clone size were taken over from that table, and D and trimming were inferred from the DNA. This table has roughly 180,000 clones, about four fifths appearing once. The V gene's germline CDR1 is SGHTA and CDR2 FQGTGA. The CDR3 is made up of 13 amino acids. The V gene lost 4 bases and the J gene lost 5 bases, with 8 bases spanning the gap. Patients at the Seattle site were enrolled during active infection and followed longitudinally.

This receptor was taken from a woman in her thirties or forties with COVID-19, enrolled during active disease. Sequencing was carried out using peripheral blood. The chain has TRBV7-3 and TRBJ2-2; D gene uncertain. In nucleotides, the CDR3 is TGTGCCAGCAGCTCGGGTAGAACCGGGGAGCTGTTTTTT. Protein product: CASSSGRTGELFF.